Shown below are 22 T cell receptor beta chains from a single sample sequenced in a study of T cells after yellow fever vaccination. TCRdb redid the calling of the 5' RACE reads with MiXCR, one entry per CDR3 protein. The table records around 250,000 distinct CDR3 sequences, 6.9% of them present only once. The sequences come from CD4+ T cells sorted from PBMCs, collected 15 days after the yellow fever booster vaccination. These receptors originate from a man aged 25-45 years who received the YFV17D yellow fever vaccine.

The chain has TRBV28 and TRBJ1-2; the match to TRBD1 covers 10 bases. The CDR3 runs to 18 residues. Losses at the gene ends were 5 bases for V and 4 bases for J; bases not matched to a gene: 16. The germline CDR1 and CDR2 sequences are MDHEN and SYDVKM. In nucleotides, the CDR3 is TGTGCCAGCAGTCCCCCCCCGGGACAGGGGACCCGGGGCTATGGCTACACCTTC. Amino acids: CASSPPPGQGTRGYGYTF.

This clonotype showed up just a few times. V is TRBV20-1 and J is TRBJ1-1; D unclear. Germline values: CDR1 DFQATT, CDR2 SNEGSKA (reference sequence). Trimming took 1 base from V and 3 from J, leaving 12 bases between them. CDR3 length: 14 residues. The CDR3 DNA reads TGCAGTGCTAGAGCCCCGGGGTGGGACACTGAAGCTTTCTTT. It encodes CSARAPGWDTEAFF.

This clonotype was counted between two and nine times. The J gene is TRBJ2-7, the V gene TRBV7-2; no firm D call. Trimming took off 2 bases at V and 7 bases at J, with 9 bases between the two ends. Germline lookup yields CDR1 SGHTA and CDR2 FQGNSA. The CDR3 length is 12 residues. DNA of the CDR3: TGTGCCAGCAGCTTATTTAGCTTAGAGCAGTACTTC. This codes for CASSLFSLEQYF.

This chain joins TRBV30 and TRBJ1-6, with TRBD1 as a possible D gene (6 bases). V was trimmed by 4 bases and J by 7 bases, leaving 14 bases between them. Germline V CDR1 and CDR2: GTSNPN, SVGIG (reference sequence). This CDR3 is built from 14 residues. CDR3 region: CAWTEGGSNSPLHF. DNA of the CDR3: TGTGCCTGGACCGAGGGGGGTTCGAATTCACCCCTCCACTTT. Looking up the rest from reference TRBV30 and TRBJ1-6 gives the full variable domain: SQTIHQWPATLVQPVGSPLSLECTVEGTSNPNLYWYRQAAGRGLQLLFYSVGIGQISSEVPQNLSASRPQDRQFILSSKKLLLSDSGFYLCAWTEGGSNSPLHFGNGTRLTVT.

A few counts support this clonotype. This chain uses TRBV5-1 with TRBJ2-7; TRBD2 matches at 11 bases. The trim removed 0 bases at V and 3 bases at J, leaving 8 bases unmatched. Germline CDR1 is SGHRS and CDR2 is YFSETQ. CDR3 size: 17 residues. The CDR3 spells CASSLAGGTSGNYEQYF. For the CDR3, the DNA is TGCGCCAGCAGCTTGGCCGGTGGGACTAGCGGCAACTACGAGCAGTACTTC.

This clonotype was found a few times. This chain links TRBV7-2 with TRBJ2-1, with 9 positions matching TRBD2. The CDR3 loop spans 13 amino acids. With 5 bases clipped from V and 9 bases from J, the junction kept 5 bases outside the gene matches. Germline loops: CDR1 SGHTA, CDR2 FQGNSA. The CDR3 reads CASSAPSGIEQFF. Here the CDR3 DNA reads TGTGCCAGCAGCGCCCCTAGCGGGATTGAGCAGTTCTTC.

In its sample, this clonotype was seen a few times. The rearrangement uses TRBV29-1 and TRBJ2-3; D is possibly TRBD2 (5 bases). The CDR3 consists of 10 residues. The germline V gene has CDR1 SQVTM and CDR2 ANQGSEA. Trimming cost V 8 bases and J 5 bases, with 8 bases left between them. CDR3 protein: CSLGGDTQYF. Here the CDR3 DNA reads TGCAGCCTTGGAGGAGATACGCAGTATTTT.

This clonotype was recorded a few times. One base away lies a much larger clone, so this may be a sequencing read error. V gene TRBV12-3 or TRBV12-4 combines with J gene TRBJ2-7, with a weak D call TRBD1 (6 bases). This CDR3 has 14 residues. V shed 6 bases and J shed 0 bases, with 12 bases lying between them. The chain's CDR3 is CASRAGTSSYEQYF. Written as DNA, the CDR3 is TGTGCCAGCAGAGCCGGGACAAGCTCCTACGAGCAGTACTTC.

This clonotype was seen many times. This chain connects TRBV12-3 or TRBV12-4 to TRBJ2-4; 13 positions match TRBD2. V was pared by 3 bases and J by 3 bases, with 14 bases of the junction left unmatched. This CDR3 has 20 amino acids. As DNA, the CDR3 is TGTGCCAGCAGTTTCGGGAGAGGACTAGCGGGAGTGGGAGACAAAAACATTCAGTACTTC. Translating gives CASSFGRGLAGVGDKNIQYF.

The chain has TRBV13 and TRBJ2-3; 8 bases map to TRBD2. Germline V lookup: CDR1 PRHDT, CDR2 FYEKMQ (reference sequence). This CDR3 region has 16 residues. V shed 2 bases, J shed 4 bases, and the junction held 8 bases outside the gene matches. The CDR3, as DNA: TGTGCCAGCAGCTTAAAGGCGGGAGGAGTGGCAGATACGCAGTATTTT. It translates to CASSLKAGGVADTQYF.

This clonotype was counted at least ten times. The CDR3 region is CSVSLRVRGNIQYF. CDR3 nucleotide sequence: TGCAGTGTCTCCTTACGGGTCCGGGGAAACATTCAGTACTTC. This chain connects TRBV20-1 to TRBJ2-4; D perhaps matches TRBD2 (5 bases). In germline, CDR1 is DFQATT, CDR2 SNEGSKA (reference sequence). This CDR3 is 14 amino acids long. V lost 7 bases and J lost 6, with 19 bases in between.

This clonotype was recorded a few times. The rearrangement joins TRBV3-1 to TRBJ2-5; 10 positions agree with TRBD2. The trim removed 6 bases at V and 0 bases at J, leaving 7 bases unmatched. Germline lookup yields CDR1 LGHDT and CDR2 YNNKEL (reference sequence). This CDR3 is built from 16 residues. CDR3: CASRRGTSVNQETQYF. The CDR3 region has the DNA TGTGCCAGCAGACGCGGGACTAGCGTAAACCAAGAGACCCAGTACTTC.

In this sample, this clonotype turned up a few times. DNA for the CDR3: TGTGCCAGCGCAACAGGGGAGAGGAATGGAAACACCATATATTTT. This encodes CASATGERNGNTIYF. The chain employs TRBV19 and TRBJ1-3, with 7 nucleotides matching TRBD1. The CDR3 extends over 15 amino acids. Germline trimming cut 9 bases from V and 3 bases from J; bases unmatched to any gene: 11. CDR1 and CDR2 from the germline V gene are LNHDA and SQIVND (reference sequence).

This clonotype has ten or more counts. The rearrangement links TRBV7-2 to TRBJ1-1; no reliable D call. The V gene's germline CDR1 is SGHTA and CDR2 FQGNSA. This CDR3 comprises 12 residues. V was trimmed by 5 bases and J by 2 bases, leaving 6 bases between them. CDR3 DNA: TGTGCCAGCAGCCCCCAAAACACTGAAGCTTTCTTT. This gives the protein CASSPQNTEAFF.

As regards this clonotype: One junction end does not reproduce the germline sequence, and a read error may be involved. The chain combines TRBV7-9 with TRBJ2-3; 9 bases fit TRBD1. Germline CDR1 and CDR2: SEHNR and FQNEAQ (reference sequence). The CDR3 sequence is 15 residues long. The CDR3 sequence is CAISFTGGREDTQYF. The CDR3 DNA reads TGTGCCATCAGCTTTACAGGGGGCAGAGAAGATACGCAGTATTTT.

CDR3 loop: CASSEGTGWNYEQYF. The DNA for the CDR3 is TGTGCCAGCAGCGAGGGGACAGGGTGGAACTACGAGCAGTACTTC. The chain links TRBV7-2 to TRBJ2-7, with TRBD1 identical over 9 bases. In germline, CDR1 is SGHTA, CDR2 FQGNSA. The CDR3 length is 15 residues. The V gene end was trimmed by 5 bases and the J gene end by 3 bases; junction bases not matched to a gene: 8.

This clonotype was picked up a small number of times. The V gene is TRBV7-2, the J gene TRBJ2-5, with 7 bases identical to TRBD2. Germline V CDR1 and CDR2: SGHTA, FQGNSA. V dropped 5 bases and J dropped 9; count of bases not matched to a gene: 6. The CDR3 extends over 12 amino acids. CDR3 protein: CASSGSGGPQYF. The CDR3 DNA reads TGTGCCAGCAGCGGTTCGGGGGGTCCCCAGTACTTC. Full variable domain (outside the CDR3, taken from reference TRBV7-2 and TRBJ2-5): GAGVSQSPSNKVTEKGKDVELRCDPISGHTALYWYRQSLGQGLEFLIYFQGNSAPDKSGLPSDRFSAERTGGSVSTLTIQRTQQEDSAVYLCASSGSGGPQYFGPGTRLLVL.

The V gene is TRBV7-2, the J gene TRBJ2-1, with unresolved D. The CDR3 runs to 13 residues. Trimming took 5 bases from V and 9 from J, leaving 14 bases between them. Germline V gene lookup returns CDR1 SGHTA and CDR2 FQGNSA. The CDR3 reads CASSPSPGSEQFF. The CDR3 DNA follows: TGTGCCAGCAGCCCATCTCCTGGCAGTGAGCAGTTCTTC. Full variable domain (outside the CDR3, taken from reference TRBV7-2 and TRBJ2-1): GAGVSQSPSNKVTEKGKDVELRCDPISGHTALYWYRQSLGQGLEFLIYFQGNSAPDKSGLPSDRFSAERTGGSVSTLTIQRTQQEDSAVYLCASSPSPGSEQFFGPGTRLTVL.

This clonotype was seen ten or more times. The chain employs TRBV29-1 and TRBJ2-5, with D perhaps matching TRBD2 (6 bases). The CDR3 spans 16 residues. Germline CDR1 and CDR2: SQVTM and ANQGSEA. V was shortened by 4 bases and J by 0 bases, with 18 bases between the two germline ends. CDR3 region: CSVVLARDQYQETQYF. CDR3 nucleotide sequence: TGCAGCGTTGTTTTAGCGCGGGACCAGTACCAAGAGACCCAGTACTTC.

The CDR3, as DNA: TGTGCCAGCAGCAAGGGTCCGGGGAGGAGGCCCCAGCATTTT. It is translated as CASSKGPGRRPQHF. The chain employs TRBV6-1 and TRBJ1-5, with unresolved D. The germline V and J ends were trimmed by 6 bases and 9 bases, with 18 bases remaining between them. The germline gives CDR1 MNHNS, CDR2 SASEGT. This CDR3 is 14 amino acids long.

This clonotype was found a few times. The chain uses TRBV7-8 and TRBJ2-3; tentative D call: TRBD2 (6 bases). This CDR3 has 15 residues. CDR1 SGHVS and CDR2 FQNEAQ come from the germline V gene. V was trimmed by 1 base and J by 2 bases, leaving 10 bases between them. The DNA for the CDR3 is TGTGCCAGCAGCTTAGAACTAGCCCTCACAGATACGCAGTATTTT. This encodes CASSLELALTDTQYF.

This clonotype was seen at least ten times. The rearrangement uses TRBV24-1 and TRBJ2-1; D ambiguous. The length of the CDR3 is 14 residues. Germline CDR1 KGHDR, CDR2 SFDVKD. Trimming shortened V by 4 bases and J by 8 bases, and 14 bases separated the two germline ends. The CDR3 spells CATSDPVGVDEQFF. Here the CDR3 DNA reads TGTGCCACCAGTGACCCGGTTGGGGTAGATGAGCAGTTCTTC.